This TCR beta chain was sequenced in a study of cytomegalovirus exposure and HLA in healthy donors. Between the trimmed V and J ends, which lost 0 bases and 2 bases, there was a span of 7 bases. The CDR3 spans 14 residues. The germline V gene has CDR1 SGDLS and CDR2 YYNGEE. The PCR made use of 60 Vbeta and 13 Jbeta primers. Profiling relied on immunoSEQ multiplex PCR, and the TCRdb table lists in-frame clones only, not all of them. The data hold around 140,000 clones, with around 78% observed a single time. The chain uses TRBV9 and TRBJ2-3; D is ambiguous. The sequenced sample was PBMCs. The source is a woman in her thirties or forties in good health and CMV-seropositive. The CDR3 nucleotides are TGTGCCAGCAGCGTAGACACCCACACAGATACGCAGTATTTT. Its translation: CASSVDTHTDTQYF.